This record covers a single T cell receptor beta chain. The sample comes from a study of blood T cell repertoires in COVID-19. Study summary: T cells, B-cell-depleted T cells, or PBMCs provided the cDNA or gDNA that served as material.

TCRdb's copy holds only in-frame clones and misses some; the assay was immunoSEQ multiplex PCR. The sample lists around 220,000 clones, 65% to 85% occurring once. Trimming took 0 bases from V and 4 from J, leaving 10 bases between them. Germline CDR1 reads SGHDT; CDR2 reads YYEEEE. This CDR3 region has 15 residues. This TCR was sampled from a woman between 40 and 50 years old with active or convalescent COVID-19. What was sequenced was peripheral blood. The chain joins TRBV5-6 to TRBJ2-2; D might be TRBD2 (6 bases). CDR3: CASSLAGGFTGELFF. The CDR3 DNA follows: TGTGCCAGCAGCTTGGCTGGGGGGTTCACCGGGGAGCTGTTTTTT.